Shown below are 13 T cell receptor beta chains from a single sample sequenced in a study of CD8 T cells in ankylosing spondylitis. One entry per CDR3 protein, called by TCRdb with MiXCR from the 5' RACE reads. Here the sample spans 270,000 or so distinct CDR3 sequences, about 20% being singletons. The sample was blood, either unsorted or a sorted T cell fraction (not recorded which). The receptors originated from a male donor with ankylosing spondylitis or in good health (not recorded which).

In DNA form, the CDR3 reads TGCGCCAGCAGCCAAGATCTTTTGCGACTAGCGGGAGGTGCACAAGAGACCCAGTACTTC. Translating gives CASSQDLLRLAGGAQETQYF. The chain recombines TRBV4-3 with TRBJ2-5, with 13 bases lining up with TRBD2. This CDR3 has 20 residues. In germline, CDR1 is LGHNA, CDR2 YSLEER. J was trimmed by 2 bases and V by 0 bases; bases with no gene match: 12.

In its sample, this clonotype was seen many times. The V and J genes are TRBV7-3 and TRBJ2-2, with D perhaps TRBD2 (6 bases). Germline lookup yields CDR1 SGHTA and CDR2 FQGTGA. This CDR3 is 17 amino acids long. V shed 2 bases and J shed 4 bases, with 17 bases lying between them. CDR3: CASSLQPGASVTGELFF. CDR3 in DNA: TGTGCCAGCAGCTTACAGCCCGGGGCTAGCGTCACCGGGGAGCTGTTTTTT.

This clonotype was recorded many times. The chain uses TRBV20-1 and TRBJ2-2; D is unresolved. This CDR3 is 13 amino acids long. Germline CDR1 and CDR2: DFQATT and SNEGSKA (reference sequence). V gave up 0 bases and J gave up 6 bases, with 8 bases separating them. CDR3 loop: CSARDLRSGELFF. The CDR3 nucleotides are TGCAGTGCTAGAGATTTGCGGTCCGGGGAGCTGTTTTTT.

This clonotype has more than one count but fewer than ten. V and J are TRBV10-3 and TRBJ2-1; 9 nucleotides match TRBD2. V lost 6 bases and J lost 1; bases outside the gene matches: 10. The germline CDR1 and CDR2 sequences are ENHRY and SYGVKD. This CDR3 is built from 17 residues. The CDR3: CAISMAEREASYNEQFF. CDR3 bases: TGTGCCATCAGCATGGCAGAGCGGGAGGCGTCCTACAATGAGCAGTTCTTC.

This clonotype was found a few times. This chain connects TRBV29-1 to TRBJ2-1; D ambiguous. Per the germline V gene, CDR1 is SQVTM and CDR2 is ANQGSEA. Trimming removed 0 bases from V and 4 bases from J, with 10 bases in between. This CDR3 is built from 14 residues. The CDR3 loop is CSVEDSPSYNEQFF. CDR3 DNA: TGCAGCGTTGAAGATTCACCGTCGTACAATGAGCAGTTCTTC.

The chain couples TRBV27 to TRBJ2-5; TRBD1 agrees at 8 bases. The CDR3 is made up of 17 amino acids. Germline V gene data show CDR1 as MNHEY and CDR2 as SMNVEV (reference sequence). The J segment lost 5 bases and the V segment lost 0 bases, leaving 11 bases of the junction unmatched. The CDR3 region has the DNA TGTGCCAGCAGTTTATCGGGTCGGACAGGGAGTGAGGAGACCCAGTACTTC. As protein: CASSLSGRTGSEETQYF.

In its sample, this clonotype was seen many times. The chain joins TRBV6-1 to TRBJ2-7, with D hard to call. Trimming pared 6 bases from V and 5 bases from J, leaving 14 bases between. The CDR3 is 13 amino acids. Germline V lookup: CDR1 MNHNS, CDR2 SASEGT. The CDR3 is CASRGSLLDEQYF. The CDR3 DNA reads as TGTGCCAGCAGAGGCTCCCTGTTGGACGAGCAGTACTTC.

The CDR3 sequence is CASSPRVQATANEQFF. CDR3 in DNA: TGTGCCAGCAGCCCGCGGGTGCAGGCGACGGCAAATGAGCAGTTCTTC. This chain uses TRBV6-1 with TRBJ2-1; a weak D match, TRBD2 (5 bases). V lost 6 bases to trimming and J lost 7 bases, with 22 bases between them. The length of the CDR3 is 16 residues. Germline V CDR1 and CDR2: MNHNS, SASEGT.

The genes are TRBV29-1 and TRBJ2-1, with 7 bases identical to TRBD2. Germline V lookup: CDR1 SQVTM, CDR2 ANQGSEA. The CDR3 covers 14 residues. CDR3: CTCLAMAGENEQFF. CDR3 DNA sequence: TGCACCTGTCTCGCTATGGCGGGGGAGAATGAGCAGTTCTTC.

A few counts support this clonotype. CDR3 residues: CASSQEDPSGDTQYF. CDR3 DNA sequence: TGTGCCAGCAGCCAAGAAGACCCTTCTGGGGATACGCAGTATTTT. The rearrangement joins TRBV4-2 to TRBJ2-3; the D is unclear. The CDR3 has 15 amino acids. Trimming stripped 0 bases from V and 6 bases from J, with 13 bases between. The V gene's germline CDR1 is LGHNA and CDR2 YNFKEQ.

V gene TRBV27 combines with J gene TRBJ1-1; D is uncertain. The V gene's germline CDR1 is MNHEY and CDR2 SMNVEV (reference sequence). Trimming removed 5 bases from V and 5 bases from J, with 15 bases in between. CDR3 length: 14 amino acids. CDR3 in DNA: TGTGCCAGCAGTCCTCTGGGAAAATCGACTGAAGCTTTCTTT. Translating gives CASSPLGKSTEAFF.

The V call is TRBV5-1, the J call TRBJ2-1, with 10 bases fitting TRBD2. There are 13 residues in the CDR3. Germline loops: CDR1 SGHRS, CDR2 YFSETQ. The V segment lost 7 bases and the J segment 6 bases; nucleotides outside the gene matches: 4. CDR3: CASGGTSANEQFF. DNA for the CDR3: TGCGCCAGCGGGGGGACTAGCGCCAATGAGCAGTTCTTC.

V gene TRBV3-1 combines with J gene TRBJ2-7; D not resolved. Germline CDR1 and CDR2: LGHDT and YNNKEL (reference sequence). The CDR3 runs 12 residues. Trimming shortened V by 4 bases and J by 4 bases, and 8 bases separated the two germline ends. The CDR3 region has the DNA TGTGCCAGCAGCCGCGACCAATACGAGCAGTACTTC. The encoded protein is CASSRDQYEQYF.